The present TCR beta chain was sequenced within a study of cytomegalovirus exposure and HLA in healthy donors. Germline CDR1 KGHSH, CDR2 LQKENI. The CDR3 contains 15 residues. V shed 6 bases and J 4 bases; nucleotides not matched to a gene: 10. 60 Vbeta and 13 Jbeta primers were used in PCR. TCRdb keeps only in-frame clones here, not all; method: immunoSEQ multiplex PCR. The sample holds under 85,000 clones, around four fifths seen once. Donors consisted of healthy bone marrow donors. J is TRBJ1-2 and V is TRBV18, with TRBD1 matching 8 bases. The TCR was taken from a woman under 40 in good health and CMV-seropositive. Sequenced material: PBMCs. The CDR3 spells CASSHGTGIGYGYTF. The DNA for the CDR3 is TGTGCCAGCTCCCATGGGACAGGCATAGGCTATGGCTACACCTTC.